A single sample is the source of the 8 T cell receptor beta chains below, sequenced in a study of graft-versus-host responses after intestinal transplantation. For these receptors, no antigen is known. Using immunoSEQ multiplex PCR, the repertoire was profiled, and TCRdb retains in-frame clones only, with some absent. In the table there are under 100,000 clones, under 95% of which are singletons. This sample comprised unstimulated CD8+ T cells sorted from spleen or lymph node cells, obtained before transplant. The receptors shown here come from a human donor who was the organ donor for an intestinal transplant.

In this sample, this clone turned up once. The chain uses TRBV7-6 and TRBJ2-3; a weak D match, TRBD2 (5 bases). V shed 2 bases and J shed 3 bases, with 9 bases lying between them. This CDR3 region has 14 residues. Germline V gives CDR1 SGHVS, CDR2 FNYEAQ. The CDR3 loop is CASSLKLGTDTQYF. The CDR3 DNA is TGTGCCAGCAGCTTAAAACTAGGAACAGATACGCAGTATTTT. The whole variable domain, filled in from reference TRBV7-6 and TRBJ2-3, reads GAGVSQSPRYKVTKRGQDVALRCDPISGHVSLYWYRQALGQGPEFLTYFNYEAQQDKSGLPNDRFSAERPEGSISTLTIQRTEQRDSAMYRCASSLKLGTDTQYFGPGTRLTVL.

In this sample, this clone turned up a few times. The chain recombines TRBV12-2 with TRBJ1-3. TRBV12-2 is classified as a pseudogene. This CDR3 comprises 17 residues. This CDR3 is CASRLARGSRAGNTIYF. The CDR3 DNA reads TGTGCAAGTCGCTTAGCCCGGGGGTCGAGGGCTGGAAACACCATATATTTT.

The V call is TRBV5-1, the J call TRBJ2-1, with a tentative D call TRBD1 (6 bases). V lost 0 bases to trimming and J lost 8 bases, with 12 bases between them. This CDR3 spans 14 amino acids. Germline V gives CDR1 SGHRS, CDR2 YFSETQ. The CDR3 sequence: CASSLADRFDEQFF. In nucleotides, the CDR3 is TGCGCCAGCAGCTTGGCCGACAGGTTTGATGAGCAGTTCTTC.

The chain links TRBV7-2 to TRBJ2-7; 11 nucleotides match TRBD1. J was trimmed by 5 bases and V by 5 bases; bases with no gene match: 5. This CDR3 is built from 14 residues. Germline V gene sequence: CDR1 SGHTA, CDR2 FQGNSA. The CDR3 loop is CASSLGTGGHEQYF. The CDR3 DNA is TGTGCCAGCAGCCTCGGGACAGGGGGGCACGAGCAGTACTTC.

The chain recombines TRBV29-1 with TRBJ2-7; 10 bases are a match to TRBD1. The CDR3 is 12 amino acids. The germline V gene has CDR1 SQVTM and CDR2 ANQGSEA. V lost 7 bases, J lost 2 bases, and 2 bases stayed unmatched. The CDR3 sequence: CSAGTGAYEQYF. The CDR3 DNA sequence: TGCAGCGCGGGGACAGGGGCCTACGAGCAGTACTTC.

This clone was counted once. V and J are TRBV27 and TRBJ1-1; 7 bases are shared with TRBD1. Unmatched junction bases numbered 14, after V lost 3 bases and J lost 7 bases. CDR1 is MNHEY and CDR2 is SMNVEV in the germline V gene (reference sequence). The CDR3 has 16 amino acids. CDR3 in amino acids: CASSLAFTGVVDEAFF. The CDR3 DNA follows: TGTGCCAGCAGTTTGGCTTTCACAGGGGTCGTTGATGAAGCTTTCTTT.

The V gene is TRBV4-3, the J gene TRBJ2-7; D gene unclear. V lost 3 bases, J lost 2 bases, and 11 bases lay in between. This CDR3 contains 14 residues. CDR1 is LGHNA, CDR2 YSLEER, per germline. In nucleotides, the CDR3 is TGCGCCAGCAGCCATGGTACCGCGACCTACGAGCAGTACTTC. This translates into CASSHGTATYEQYF.

This sequence joins TRBV6-5 and TRBJ1-1; 7 positions agree with TRBD1. The V segment lost 7 bases and the J segment 3 bases; nucleotides outside the gene matches: 5. CDR3 length: 13 amino acids. Germline lookup yields CDR1 MNHEY and CDR2 SVGAGI. CDR3 in DNA: TGTGCCAGCAAACCAACAGGGGACACTGAAGCTTTCTTT. It translates to CASKPTGDTEAFF.